This T cell receptor beta chain was sequenced during a study of cytomegalovirus exposure and HLA in healthy donors. Study details: The 500 to 750 first-cohort repertoires and the approximately 110 validation repertoires shared the same platform, a later analysis reported.

The donors were members of the validation cohort comprising over a hundred subjects, separate from the approximately 670-subject first cohort. This CDR3 spans 15 amino acids. The germline gives CDR1 SNHLY, CDR2 FYNNEI. V shed 6 bases, J shed 1 base, and the junction held 5 bases outside the gene matches. A word on this clone: What it binds is unknown.

Sequencing used immunoSEQ multiplex PCR; TCRdb keeps in-frame clones, though not all of them. Of fewer than 200,000 clones listed, roughly nine tenths are singletons. General study findings and limits: Through in vitro validation, a few CMV-associated chains were shown to be specific for CMV antigens.

The receptor comes from a woman in her twenties or thirties in good health and CMV-seronegative. This sequence joins TRBV2 and TRBJ2-3; TRBD2 matches 9 bases. Specimen: PBMCs. CDR3 DNA: TGTGCCAGCAGAAGGGTAGCGGGAGGCACAGATACGCAGTATTTT. Translation: CASRRVAGGTDTQYF.